This TCR beta chain was recovered during a study of blood T cell repertoires in COVID-19. Original processing methods: Counts of nucleated cells, estimated from reference gene primer amplification, were obtained. Clones were read by immunoSEQ multiplex PCR, and TCRdb kept only the in-frame ones, dropping some. That table furnishes V, J and clone size, whereas the DNA furnished D and trimming. Among fewer than 400,000 clones, 70% to 90% were seen once, and the ten largest hold less than 4.5%. This CDR3 contains 13 residues. Deletions cut 4 bases from V and 4 bases from J, with 9 bases between. Per germline, CDR1 SGHTS and CDR2 YDEGEE.

This TCR derives from a man in his thirties or forties who had recovered from COVID-19. The chain has TRBV5-8 and TRBJ1-5; no clear D gene. Input material: PBMCs or T cells enriched from blood (not recorded which). CDR3 DNA sequence: TGTGCCAGCAGCCGTTACACAAATCAGCCCCAGCATTTT. Translated: CASSRYTNQPQHF. Full variable domain (missing parts from reference TRBV5-8 and TRBJ1-5): EAGVTQSPTHLIKTRGQQATLRCSPISGHTSVYWYQQALGLGLQFLLWYDEGEERNRGNFPPRFSGRQFPNYSSELNVNALELEDSALYLCASSRYTNQPQHFGDGTRLSIL.